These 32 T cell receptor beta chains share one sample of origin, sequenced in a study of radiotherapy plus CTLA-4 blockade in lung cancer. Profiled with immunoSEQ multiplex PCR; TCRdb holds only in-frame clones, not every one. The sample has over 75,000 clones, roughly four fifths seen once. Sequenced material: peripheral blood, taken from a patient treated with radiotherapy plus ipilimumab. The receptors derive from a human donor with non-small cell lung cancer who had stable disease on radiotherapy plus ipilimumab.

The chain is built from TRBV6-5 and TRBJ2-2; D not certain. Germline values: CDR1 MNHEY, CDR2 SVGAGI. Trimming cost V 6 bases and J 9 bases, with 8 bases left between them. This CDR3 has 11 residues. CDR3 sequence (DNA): TGTGCCAGCAGCCCGAACCGGGAGCTGTTTTTT. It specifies CASSPNRELFF.

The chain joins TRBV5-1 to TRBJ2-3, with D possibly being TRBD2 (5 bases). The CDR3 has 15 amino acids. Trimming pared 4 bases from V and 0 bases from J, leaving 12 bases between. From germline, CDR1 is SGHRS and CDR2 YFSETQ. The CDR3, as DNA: TGCGCCAGCAGCCCCAGCGGAACTAGCACAGATACGCAGTATTTT. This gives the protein CASSPSGTSTDTQYF.

In nucleotides, the CDR3 is TGTGCCAGCTCACCACAGGGCAATGAGCAGTTCTTC. Encoded protein: CASSPQGNEQFF. V gene TRBV18 combines with J gene TRBJ2-1; D not certain. The CDR3 consists of 12 residues. Germline V gene data show CDR1 as KGHSH and CDR2 as LQKENI. Trimming took off 1 base at V and 6 bases at J, with 4 bases between the two ends.

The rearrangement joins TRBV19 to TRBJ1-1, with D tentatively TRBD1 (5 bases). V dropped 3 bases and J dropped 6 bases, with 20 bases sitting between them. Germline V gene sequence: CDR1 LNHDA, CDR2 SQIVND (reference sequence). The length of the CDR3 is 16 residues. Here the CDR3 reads CASSIVGTSGTAEAFF. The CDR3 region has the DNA TGTGCCAGTAGTATTGTAGGGACGTCGGGAACGGCTGAAGCTTTCTTT.

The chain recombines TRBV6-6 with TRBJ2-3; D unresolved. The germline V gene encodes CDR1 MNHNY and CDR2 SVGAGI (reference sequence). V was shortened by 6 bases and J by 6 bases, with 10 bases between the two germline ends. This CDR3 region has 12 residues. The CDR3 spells CASSLTPDTQYF. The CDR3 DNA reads TGTGCCAGCAGCCTGACACCGGATACGCAGTATTTT.

The CDR3: CASSPWGTGEDTEAFF. The CDR3 DNA is TGTGCCAGCAGCCCTTGGGGAACAGGCGAAGACACTGAAGCTTTCTTT. The chain combines TRBV9 with TRBJ1-1; D perhaps matches TRBD1 (5 bases). Germline V gene lookup returns CDR1 SGDLS and CDR2 YYNGEE. The V and J ends lost 4 bases and 3 bases respectively, with 19 bases between them. The CDR3 runs to 16 residues.

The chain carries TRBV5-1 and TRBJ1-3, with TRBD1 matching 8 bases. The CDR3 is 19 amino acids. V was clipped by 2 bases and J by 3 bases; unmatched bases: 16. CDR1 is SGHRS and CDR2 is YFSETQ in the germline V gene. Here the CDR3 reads CASSLGRDRPSSYGNTIYF. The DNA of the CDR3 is TGCGCCAGCAGCTTAGGCCGGGACAGGCCTTCGTCGTATGGAAACACCATATATTTT.

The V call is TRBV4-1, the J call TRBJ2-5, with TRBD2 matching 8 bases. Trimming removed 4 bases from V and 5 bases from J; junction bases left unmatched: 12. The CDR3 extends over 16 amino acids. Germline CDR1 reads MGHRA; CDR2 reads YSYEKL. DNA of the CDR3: TGCGCCAGCAGCCTTATAGCGGGGTCCTCCTGGGAGACCCAGTACTTC. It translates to CASSLIAGSSWETQYF.

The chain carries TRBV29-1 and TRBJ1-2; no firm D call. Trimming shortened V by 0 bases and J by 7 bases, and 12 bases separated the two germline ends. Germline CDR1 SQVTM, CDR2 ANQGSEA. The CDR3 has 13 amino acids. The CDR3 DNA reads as TGCAGCGTTGAAGAGCCAACTCGTGCTGGCTACACCTTC. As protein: CSVEEPTRAGYTF. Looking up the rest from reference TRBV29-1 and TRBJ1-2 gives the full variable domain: SAVISQKPSRDICQRGTSLTIQCQVDSQVTMMFWYRQQPGQSLTLIATANQGSEATYESGFVIDKFPISRPNLTFSTLTVSNMSPEDSSIYLCSVEEPTRAGYTFGSGTRLTVV.

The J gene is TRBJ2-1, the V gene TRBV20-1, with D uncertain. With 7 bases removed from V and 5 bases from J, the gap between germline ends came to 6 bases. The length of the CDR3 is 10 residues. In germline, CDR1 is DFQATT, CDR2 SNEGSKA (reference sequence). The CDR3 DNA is TGCAGTGTTGGGAACAATGAGCAGTTCTTC. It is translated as CSVGNNEQFF.

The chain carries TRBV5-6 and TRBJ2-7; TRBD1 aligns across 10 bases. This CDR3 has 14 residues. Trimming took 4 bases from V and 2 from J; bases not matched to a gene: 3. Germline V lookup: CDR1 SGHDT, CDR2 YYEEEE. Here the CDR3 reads CASSKGQGAYEQYF. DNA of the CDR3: TGTGCCAGCAGCAAAGGACAGGGGGCCTACGAGCAGTACTTC.

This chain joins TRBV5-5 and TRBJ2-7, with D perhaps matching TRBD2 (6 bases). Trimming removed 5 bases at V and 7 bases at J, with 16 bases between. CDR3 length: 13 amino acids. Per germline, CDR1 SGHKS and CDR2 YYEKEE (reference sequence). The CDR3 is CASSLTLGREQYF. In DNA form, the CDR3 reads TGTGCCAGCAGTTTAACCCTTGGGAGGGAGCAGTACTTC.

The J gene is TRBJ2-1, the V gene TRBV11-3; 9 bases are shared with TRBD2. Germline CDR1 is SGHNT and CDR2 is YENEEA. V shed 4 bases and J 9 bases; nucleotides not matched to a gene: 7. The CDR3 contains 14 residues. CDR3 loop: CASSSLAGAGEQFF. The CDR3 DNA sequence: TGTGCCAGCAGCTCTTTAGCGGGAGCGGGTGAGCAGTTCTTC.

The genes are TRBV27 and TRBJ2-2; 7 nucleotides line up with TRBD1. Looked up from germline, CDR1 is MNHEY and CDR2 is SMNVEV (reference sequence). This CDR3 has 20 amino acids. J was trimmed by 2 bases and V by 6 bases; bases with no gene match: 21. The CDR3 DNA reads TGTGCCAGCAGCTTACCCTTGGACAGGTTCTCTTCCCCCAACACCGGGGAGCTGTTTTTT. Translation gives CASSLPLDRFSSPNTGELFF.

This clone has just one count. CDR3 amino acids: CATSRDRAEGVDTQYF. In nucleotides, the CDR3 is TGTGCCACCAGCAGAGATAGGGCGGAGGGGGTCGATACGCAGTATTTT. The chain employs TRBV15 and TRBJ2-3; tentatively, D is TRBD1 or TRBD2 (6 bases each). The germline CDR1 and CDR2 sequences are LNHNV and YYDKDF (reference sequence). The CDR3 spans 16 residues. The V gene lost 0 bases and the J gene lost 6 bases, with 16 bases spanning the gap.

This CDR3 reads CASSVREDGAQHF. CDR3 coding DNA: TGTGCCAGCAGTGTCAGGGAGGACGGAGCCCAGCATTTT. The J gene is TRBJ1-5, the V gene TRBV6-1, with D possibly being TRBD1 (5 bases). The CDR3 extends over 13 amino acids. V lost 4 bases and J lost 11, with 15 bases in between. Germline V gene sequence: CDR1 MNHNS, CDR2 SASEGT.

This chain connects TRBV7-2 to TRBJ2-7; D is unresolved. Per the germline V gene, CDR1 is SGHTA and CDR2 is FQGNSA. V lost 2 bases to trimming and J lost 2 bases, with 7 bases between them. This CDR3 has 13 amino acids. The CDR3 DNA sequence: TGTGCCAGCAGCTTAACTATGACCTACGAGCAGTACTTC. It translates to CASSLTMTYEQYF.

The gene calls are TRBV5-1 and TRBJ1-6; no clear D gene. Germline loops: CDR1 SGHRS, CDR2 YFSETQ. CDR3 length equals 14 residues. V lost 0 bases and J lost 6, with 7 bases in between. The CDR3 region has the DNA TGCGCCAGCAGCTTGGCCGCTCCTAATTCACCCCTCCACTTT. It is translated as CASSLAAPNSPLHF.

CDR3 DNA sequence: TGTGCCTGGACTGTACGGCGTGAAGCTTTCTTT. It specifies CAWTVRREAFF. The chain uses TRBV30 and TRBJ1-1; D is unresolved. This CDR3 is built from 11 residues. CDR1 is GTSNPN and CDR2 is SVGIG in the germline V gene (reference sequence). Trimming stripped 4 bases from V and 7 bases from J, with 10 bases between.

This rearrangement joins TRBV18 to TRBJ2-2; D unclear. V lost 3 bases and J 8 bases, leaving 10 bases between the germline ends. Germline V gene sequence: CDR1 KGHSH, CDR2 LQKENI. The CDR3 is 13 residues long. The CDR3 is CASSPDLGGELFF. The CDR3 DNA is TGTGCCAGCTCACCGGACCTAGGAGGGGAGCTGTTTTTT.

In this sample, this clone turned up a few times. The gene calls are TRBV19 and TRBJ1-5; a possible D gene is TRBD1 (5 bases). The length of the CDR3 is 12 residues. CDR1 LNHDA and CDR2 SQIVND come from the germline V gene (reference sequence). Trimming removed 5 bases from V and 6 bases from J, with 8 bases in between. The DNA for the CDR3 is TGTGCCAGTAGTGTTCAGGGTCAGCCCCAGCATTTT. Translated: CASSVQGQPQHF.

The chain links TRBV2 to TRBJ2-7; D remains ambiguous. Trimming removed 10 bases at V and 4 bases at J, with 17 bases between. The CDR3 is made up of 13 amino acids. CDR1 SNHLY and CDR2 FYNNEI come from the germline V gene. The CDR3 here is CATAARESYEQYF. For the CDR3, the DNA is TGTGCCACAGCCGCTAGAGAAAGTTACGAGCAGTACTTC.

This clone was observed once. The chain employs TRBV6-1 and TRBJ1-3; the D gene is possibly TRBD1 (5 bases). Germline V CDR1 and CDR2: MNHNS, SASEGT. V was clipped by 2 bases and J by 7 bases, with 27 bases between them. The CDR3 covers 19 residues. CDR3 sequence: CASSENPARGRLSRNTIYF. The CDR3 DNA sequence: TGTGCCAGCAGTGAAAACCCGGCAAGGGGACGGCTGTCTAGGAACACCATATATTTT.

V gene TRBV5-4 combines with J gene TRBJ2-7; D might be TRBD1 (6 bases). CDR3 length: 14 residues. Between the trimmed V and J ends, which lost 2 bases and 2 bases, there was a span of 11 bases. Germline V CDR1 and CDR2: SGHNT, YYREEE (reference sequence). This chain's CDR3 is CASSFHRAPYEQYF. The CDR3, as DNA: TGTGCCAGCAGCTTTCACAGGGCCCCCTACGAGCAGTACTTC.

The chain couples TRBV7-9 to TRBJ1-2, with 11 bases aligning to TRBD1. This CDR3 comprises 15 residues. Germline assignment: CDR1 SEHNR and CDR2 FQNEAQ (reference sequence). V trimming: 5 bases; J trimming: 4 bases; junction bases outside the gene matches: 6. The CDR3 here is CASSQRTGGVYGYTF. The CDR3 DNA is TGTGCCAGCAGCCAAAGGACAGGGGGCGTCTATGGCTACACCTTC.

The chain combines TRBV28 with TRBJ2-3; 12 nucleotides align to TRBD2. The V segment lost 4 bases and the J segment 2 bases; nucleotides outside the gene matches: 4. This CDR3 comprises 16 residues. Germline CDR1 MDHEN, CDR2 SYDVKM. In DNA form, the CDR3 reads TGTGCCAGCAGTTACGGGACTAGCGGGTACACAGATACGCAGTATTTT. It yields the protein CASSYGTSGYTDTQYF. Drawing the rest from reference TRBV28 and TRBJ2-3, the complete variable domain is DVKVTQSSRYLVKRTGEKVFLECVQDMDHENMFWYRQDPGLGLRLIYFSYDVKMKEKGDIPEGYSVSREKKERFSLILESASTNQTSMYLCASSYGTSGYTDTQYFGPGTRLTVL.

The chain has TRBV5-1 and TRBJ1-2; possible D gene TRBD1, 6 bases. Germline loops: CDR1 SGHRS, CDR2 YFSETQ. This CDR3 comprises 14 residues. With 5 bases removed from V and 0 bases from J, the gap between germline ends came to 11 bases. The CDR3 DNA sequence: TGCGCCAGCAGTCGGGACACGTCTAACTATGGCTACACCTTC. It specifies CASSRDTSNYGYTF.

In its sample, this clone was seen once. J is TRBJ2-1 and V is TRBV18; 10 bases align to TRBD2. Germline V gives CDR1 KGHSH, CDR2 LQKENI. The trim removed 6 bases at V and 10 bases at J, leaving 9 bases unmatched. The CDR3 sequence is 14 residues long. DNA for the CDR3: TGTGCCAGCTCGCCCAGCGGGGGGGCTTGGGAGCAGTTCTTC. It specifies CASSPSGGAWEQFF.

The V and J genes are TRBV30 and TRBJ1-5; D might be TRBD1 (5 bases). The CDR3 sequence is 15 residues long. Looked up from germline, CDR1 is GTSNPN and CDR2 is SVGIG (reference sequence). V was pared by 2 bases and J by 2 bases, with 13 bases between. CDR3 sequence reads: CAWSPPDIRNQPQHF. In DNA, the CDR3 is TGTGCCTGGAGTCCCCCGGACATACGCAATCAGCCCCAGCATTTT.

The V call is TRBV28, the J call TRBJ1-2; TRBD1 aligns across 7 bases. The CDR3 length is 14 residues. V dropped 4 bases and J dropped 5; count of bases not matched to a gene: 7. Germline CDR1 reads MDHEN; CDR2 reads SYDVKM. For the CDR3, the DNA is TGTGCCAGCAGTTCGACCGACAGGGTGTATGGCTACACCTTC. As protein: CASSSTDRVYGYTF.

The CDR3 coding sequence is TGTGCCAGTAGTAAGGGGCAGACTCCAAATTCACCCCTCCACTTT. Its translation is CASSKGQTPNSPLHF. The chain has TRBV19 and TRBJ1-6; weak D call: TRBD1 (5 bases). The CDR3 is 15 amino acids. CDR1 is LNHDA and CDR2 is SQIVND in the germline V gene (reference sequence). Trimming took 4 bases from V and 7 from J, leaving 14 bases between them.

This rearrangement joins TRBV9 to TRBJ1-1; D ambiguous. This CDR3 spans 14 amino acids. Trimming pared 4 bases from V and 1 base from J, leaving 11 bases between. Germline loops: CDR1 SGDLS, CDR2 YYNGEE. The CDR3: CASSYFDGNTEAFF. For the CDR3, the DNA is TGTGCCAGCAGCTACTTTGATGGGAACACTGAAGCTTTCTTT.